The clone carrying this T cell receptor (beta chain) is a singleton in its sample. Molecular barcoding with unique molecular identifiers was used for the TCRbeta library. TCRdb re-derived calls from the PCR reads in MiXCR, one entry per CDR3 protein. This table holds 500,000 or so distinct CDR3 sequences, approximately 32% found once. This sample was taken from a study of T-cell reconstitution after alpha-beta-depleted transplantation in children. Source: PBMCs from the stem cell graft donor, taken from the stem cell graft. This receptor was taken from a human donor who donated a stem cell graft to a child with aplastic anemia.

CDR3 amino acids: CASSHSSGRTVGNYNEQFF. CDR3 sequence (DNA): TGCGCCAGCAGCCACTCATCCGGGAGGACAGTAGGAAACTACAATGAGCAGTTCTTC. The V call is TRBV4-3, the J call TRBJ2-1; D is possibly TRBD2 (7 bases). Per germline, CDR1 LGHNA and CDR2 YSLEER. Trimming removed 3 bases at V and 3 bases at J, with 24 bases between. CDR3 length: 19 amino acids.